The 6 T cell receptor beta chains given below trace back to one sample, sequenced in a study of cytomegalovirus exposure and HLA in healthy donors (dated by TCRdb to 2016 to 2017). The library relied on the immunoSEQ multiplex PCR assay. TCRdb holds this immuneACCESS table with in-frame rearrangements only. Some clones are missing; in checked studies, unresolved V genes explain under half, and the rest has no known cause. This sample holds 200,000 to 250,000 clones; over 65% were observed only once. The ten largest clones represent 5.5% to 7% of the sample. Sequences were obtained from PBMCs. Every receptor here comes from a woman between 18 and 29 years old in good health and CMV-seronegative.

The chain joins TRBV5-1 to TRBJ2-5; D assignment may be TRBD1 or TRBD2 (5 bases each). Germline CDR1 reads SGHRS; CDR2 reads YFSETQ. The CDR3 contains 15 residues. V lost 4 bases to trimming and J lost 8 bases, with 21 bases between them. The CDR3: CASSPGPQLLGTQYF. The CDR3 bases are TGCGCCAGCAGCCCGGGACCTCAGCTATTGGGTACCCAGTACTTC.

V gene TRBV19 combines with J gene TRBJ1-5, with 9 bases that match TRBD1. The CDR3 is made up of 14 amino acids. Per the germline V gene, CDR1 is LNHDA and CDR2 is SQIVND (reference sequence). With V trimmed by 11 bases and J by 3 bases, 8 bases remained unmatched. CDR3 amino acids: CAVRDREANQPQHF. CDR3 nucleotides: TGTGCCGTCCGGGACAGGGAGGCCAATCAGCCCCAGCATTTT.

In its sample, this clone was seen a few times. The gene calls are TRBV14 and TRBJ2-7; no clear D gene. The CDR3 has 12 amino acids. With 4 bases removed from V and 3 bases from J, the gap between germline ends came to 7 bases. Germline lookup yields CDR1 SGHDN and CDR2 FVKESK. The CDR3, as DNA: TGTGCCAGCAGCCGCGGATACTACGAGCAGTACTTC. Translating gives CASSRGYYEQYF.

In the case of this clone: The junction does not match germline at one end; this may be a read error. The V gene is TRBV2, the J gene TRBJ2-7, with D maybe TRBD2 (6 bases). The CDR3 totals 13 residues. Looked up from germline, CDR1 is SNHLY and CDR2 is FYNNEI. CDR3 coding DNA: TGTGCCAGCAGTTACGCGGGACCGCCGAGTCGGTCCTTC. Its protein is CASSYAGPPSRSF.

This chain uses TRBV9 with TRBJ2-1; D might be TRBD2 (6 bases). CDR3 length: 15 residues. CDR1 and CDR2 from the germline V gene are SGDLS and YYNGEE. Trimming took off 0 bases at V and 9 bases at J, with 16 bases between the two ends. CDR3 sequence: CASSVDSGGESEQFF. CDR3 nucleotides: TGTGCCAGCAGCGTAGATTCTGGAGGGGAGAGTGAGCAGTTCTTC.

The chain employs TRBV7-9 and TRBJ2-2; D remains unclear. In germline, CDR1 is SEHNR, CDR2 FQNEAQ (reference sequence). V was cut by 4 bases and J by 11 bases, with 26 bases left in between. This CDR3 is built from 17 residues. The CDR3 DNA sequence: TGTGCCAGCAGCTCCCAAAGGATAGGTTCCAGCCGCGTAGAGCTGTTTTTT. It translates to CASSSQRIGSSRVELFF. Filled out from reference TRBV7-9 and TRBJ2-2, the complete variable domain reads DTGVSQNPRHKITKRGQNVTFRCDPISEHNRLYWYRQTLGQGPEFLTYFQNEAQLEKSRLLSDRFSAERPKGSFSTLEIQRTEQGDSAMYLCASSSQRIGSSRVELFFGEGSRLTVL.